This TCR beta chain was found in a study of radiotherapy plus CTLA-4 blockade in lung cancer. Details on this clone: What it recognizes is unknown.

Chemo-refractory metastatic non-small-cell lung cancer patients underwent focal radiation alongside CTLA-4 blockade with ipilimumab. After removal of 8 bases from V and 3 bases from J, the junction contained 4 bases not matched to a gene. CDR3 size: 14 residues. Germline V gene data show CDR1 as KGHSH and CDR2 as LQKENI. Produced via immunoSEQ multiplex PCR; TCRdb's table is partial and in-frame only. The sample holds around 80,000 clones, over 70% seen once. Study-wide results and caveats: Early shifts in blood T cell clones, with interferon-beta, reportedly predicted response best.

This TCR came from a human donor with non-small cell lung cancer whose response to radiotherapy plus ipilimumab could not be evaluated. Some clones in this sample may be carry-over from other donors' samples. Sequencing was performed on peripheral blood, taken from a patient treated with radiotherapy plus ipilimumab. The chain has TRBV18 and TRBJ2-2; 9 bases map to TRBD1. The CDR3 DNA is TGTGCCAGCCAGGGACAGGGATACACCGGGGAGCTGTTTTTT. Its translation is CASQGQGYTGELFF.